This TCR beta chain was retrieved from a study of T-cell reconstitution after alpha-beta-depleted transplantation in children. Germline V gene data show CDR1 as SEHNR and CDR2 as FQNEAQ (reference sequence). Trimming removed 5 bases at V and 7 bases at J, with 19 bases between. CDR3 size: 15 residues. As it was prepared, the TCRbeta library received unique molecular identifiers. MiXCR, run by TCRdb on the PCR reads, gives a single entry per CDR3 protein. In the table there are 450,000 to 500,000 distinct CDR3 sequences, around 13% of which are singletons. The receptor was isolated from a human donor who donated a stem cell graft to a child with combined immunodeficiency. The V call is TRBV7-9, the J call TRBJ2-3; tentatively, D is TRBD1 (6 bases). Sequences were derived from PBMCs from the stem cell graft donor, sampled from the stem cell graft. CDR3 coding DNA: TGTGCCAGCAGCCGGGACATTTCTGGGCCCAATACGCAGTATTTT. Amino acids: CASSRDISGPNTQYF.